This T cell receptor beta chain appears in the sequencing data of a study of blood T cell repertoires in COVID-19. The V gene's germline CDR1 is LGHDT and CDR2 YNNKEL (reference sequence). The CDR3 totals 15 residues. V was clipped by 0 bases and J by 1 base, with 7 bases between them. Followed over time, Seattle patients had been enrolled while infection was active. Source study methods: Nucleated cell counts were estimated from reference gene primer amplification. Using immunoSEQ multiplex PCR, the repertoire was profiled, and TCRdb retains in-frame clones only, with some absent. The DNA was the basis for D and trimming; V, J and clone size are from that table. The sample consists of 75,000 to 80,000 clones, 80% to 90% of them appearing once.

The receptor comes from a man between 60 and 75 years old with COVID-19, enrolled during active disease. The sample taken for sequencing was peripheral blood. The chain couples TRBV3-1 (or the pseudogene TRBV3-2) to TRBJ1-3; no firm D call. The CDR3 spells CASSQELLSGNTIYF. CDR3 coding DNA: TGTGCCAGCAGCCAAGAATTACTGTCTGGAAACACCATATATTTT.